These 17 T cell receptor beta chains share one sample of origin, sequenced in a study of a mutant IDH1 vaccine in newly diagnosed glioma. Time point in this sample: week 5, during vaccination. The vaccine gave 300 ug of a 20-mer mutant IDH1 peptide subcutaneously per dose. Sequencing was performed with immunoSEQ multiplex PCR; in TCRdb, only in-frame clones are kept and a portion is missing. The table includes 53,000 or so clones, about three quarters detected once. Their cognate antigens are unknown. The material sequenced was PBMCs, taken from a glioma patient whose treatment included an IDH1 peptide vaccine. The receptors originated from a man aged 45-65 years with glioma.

The CDR3 here is CASSRREKLFF. In DNA, the CDR3 is TGTGCCAGTAGTCGCCGAGAAAAACTGTTTTTT. The chain is built from TRBV19 and TRBJ1-4, with unresolved D. Germline V gene lookup returns CDR1 LNHDA and CDR2 SQIVND (reference sequence). Trimming removed 5 bases from V and 8 bases from J, with 6 bases in between. The CDR3 totals 11 residues.

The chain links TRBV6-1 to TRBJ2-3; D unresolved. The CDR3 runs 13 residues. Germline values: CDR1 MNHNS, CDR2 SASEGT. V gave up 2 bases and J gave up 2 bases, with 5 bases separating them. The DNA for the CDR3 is TGTGCCAGCAGTGAAACGGACACAGATACGCAGTATTTT. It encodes CASSETDTDTQYF.

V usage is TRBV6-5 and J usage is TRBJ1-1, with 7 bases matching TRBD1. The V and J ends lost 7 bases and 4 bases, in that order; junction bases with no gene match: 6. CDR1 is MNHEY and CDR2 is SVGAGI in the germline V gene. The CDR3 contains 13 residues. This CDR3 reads CASTETGSTEAFF. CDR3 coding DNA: TGTGCCAGCACCGAGACAGGGAGCACTGAAGCTTTCTTT.

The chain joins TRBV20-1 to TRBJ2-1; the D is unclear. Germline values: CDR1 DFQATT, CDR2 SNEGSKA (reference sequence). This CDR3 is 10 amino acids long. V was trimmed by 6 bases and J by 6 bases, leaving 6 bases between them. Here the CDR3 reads CSALVNEQFF. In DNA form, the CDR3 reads TGCAGTGCCCTGGTCAATGAGCAGTTCTTC.

CDR3 in DNA: TGTGCCAGCAGTTCATCGGGGACGGAGACCCAGTACTTC. This gives the protein CASSSSGTETQYF. V gene TRBV28 combines with J gene TRBJ2-5; the D gene could be TRBD1 or TRBD2 (5 bases each). Trimming left V 4 bases short and J 5 bases short, with 11 bases between. Germline V gene lookup returns CDR1 MDHEN and CDR2 SYDVKM. The CDR3 length is 13 residues.

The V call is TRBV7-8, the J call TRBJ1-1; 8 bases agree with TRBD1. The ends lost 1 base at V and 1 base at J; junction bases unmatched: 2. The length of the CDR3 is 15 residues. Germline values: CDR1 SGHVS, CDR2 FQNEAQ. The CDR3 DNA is TGTGCCAGCAGCTTAGTTCAGGGGGCGAACACTGAAGCTTTCTTT. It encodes CASSLVQGANTEAFF.

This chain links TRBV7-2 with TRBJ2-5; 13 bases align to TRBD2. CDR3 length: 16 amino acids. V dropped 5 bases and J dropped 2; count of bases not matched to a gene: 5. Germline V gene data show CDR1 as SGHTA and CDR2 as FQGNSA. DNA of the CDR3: TGTGCCAGCAGCCTCGGGACTAGCGGGAAGCAAGAGACCCAGTACTTC. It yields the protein CASSLGTSGKQETQYF. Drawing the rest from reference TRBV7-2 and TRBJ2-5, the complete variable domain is GAGVSQSPSNKVTEKGKDVELRCDPISGHTALYWYRQSLGQGLEFLIYFQGNSAPDKSGLPSDRFSAERTGGSVSTLTIQRTQQEDSAVYLCASSLGTSGKQETQYFGPGTRLLVL.

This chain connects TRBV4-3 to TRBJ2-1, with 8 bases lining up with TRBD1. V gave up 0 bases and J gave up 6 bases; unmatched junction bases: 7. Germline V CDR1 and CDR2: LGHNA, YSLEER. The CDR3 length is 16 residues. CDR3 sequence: CASSQDGRGLGNEQFF. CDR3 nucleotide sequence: TGCGCCAGCAGCCAAGATGGCAGGGGGCTTGGCAATGAGCAGTTCTTC.

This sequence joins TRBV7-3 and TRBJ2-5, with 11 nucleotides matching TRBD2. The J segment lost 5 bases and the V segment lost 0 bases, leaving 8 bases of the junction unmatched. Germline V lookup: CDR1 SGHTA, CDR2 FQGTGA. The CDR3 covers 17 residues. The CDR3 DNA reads TGTGCCAGCAGCTTAACGGGACTAGCGGCACCGGGGGAGACCCAGTACTTC. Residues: CASSLTGLAAPGETQYF.

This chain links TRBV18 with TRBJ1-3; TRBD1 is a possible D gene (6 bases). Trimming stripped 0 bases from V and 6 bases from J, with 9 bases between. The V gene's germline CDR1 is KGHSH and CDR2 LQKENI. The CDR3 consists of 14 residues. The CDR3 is CASSPPGQSNTIYF. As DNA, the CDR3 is TGTGCCAGCTCACCACCGGGACAATCAAACACCATATATTTT.

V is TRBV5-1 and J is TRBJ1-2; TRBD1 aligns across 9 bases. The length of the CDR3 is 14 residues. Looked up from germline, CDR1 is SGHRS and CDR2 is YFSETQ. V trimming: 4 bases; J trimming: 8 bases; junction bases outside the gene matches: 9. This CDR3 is CASSPGTGFGGYTF. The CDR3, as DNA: TGCGCCAGCAGCCCAGGGACAGGGTTCGGCGGCTACACCTTC.

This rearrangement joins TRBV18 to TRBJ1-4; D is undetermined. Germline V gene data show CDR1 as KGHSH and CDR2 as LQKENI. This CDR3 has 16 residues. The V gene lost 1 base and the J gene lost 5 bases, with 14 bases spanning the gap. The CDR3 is CASSPLSGVYNEKLFF. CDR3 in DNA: TGTGCCAGCTCACCACTATCCGGGGTCTACAATGAAAAACTGTTTTTT.

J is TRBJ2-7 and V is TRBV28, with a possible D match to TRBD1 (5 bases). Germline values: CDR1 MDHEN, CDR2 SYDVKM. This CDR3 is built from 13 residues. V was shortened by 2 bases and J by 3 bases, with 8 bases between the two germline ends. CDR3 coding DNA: TGTGCCAGCAGTTTAGACAGCAACTACGAGCAGTACTTC. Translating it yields CASSLDSNYEQYF. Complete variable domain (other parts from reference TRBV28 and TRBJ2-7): DVKVTQSSRYLVKRTGEKVFLECVQDMDHENMFWYRQDPGLGLRLIYFSYDVKMKEKGDIPEGYSVSREKKERFSLILESASTNQTSMYLCASSLDSNYEQYFGPGTRLTVT.

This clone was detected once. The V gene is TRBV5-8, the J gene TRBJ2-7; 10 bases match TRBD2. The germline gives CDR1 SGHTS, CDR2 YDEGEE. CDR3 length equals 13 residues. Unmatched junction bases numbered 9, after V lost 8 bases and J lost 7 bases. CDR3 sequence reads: CASRSLAGVEQYF. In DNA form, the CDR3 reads TGTGCCAGTAGGAGTCTAGCGGGGGTTGAGCAGTACTTC. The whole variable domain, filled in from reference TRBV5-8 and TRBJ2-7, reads EAGVTQSPTHLIKTRGQQATLRCSPISGHTSVYWYQQALGLGLQFLLWYDEGEERNRGNFPPRFSGRQFPNYSSELNVNALELEDSALYLCASRSLAGVEQYFGPGTRLTVT.

CDR3 coding DNA: TGTGCCAGCTCACCCTACAGGGGGCGGACAGATACGCAGTATTTT. It specifies CASSPYRGRTDTQYF. J is TRBJ2-3 and V is TRBV18, with TRBD1 matching 9 bases. Germline V lookup: CDR1 KGHSH, CDR2 LQKENI. CDR3 length equals 15 residues. Trimming removed 3 bases from V and 3 bases from J; junction bases left unmatched: 4. The variable domain in full, completed from reference TRBV18 and TRBJ2-3, reads NAGVMQNPRHLVRRRGQEARLRCSPMKGHSHVYWYRQLPEEGLKFMVYLQKENIIDESGMPKERFSAEFPKEGPSILRIQQVVRGDSAAYFCASSPYRGRTDTQYFGPGTRLTVL.

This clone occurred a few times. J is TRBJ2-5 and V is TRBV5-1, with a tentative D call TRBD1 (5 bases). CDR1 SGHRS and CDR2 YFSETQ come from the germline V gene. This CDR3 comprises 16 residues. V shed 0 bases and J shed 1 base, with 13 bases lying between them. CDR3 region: CASSLGATEGQETQYF. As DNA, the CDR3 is TGCGCCAGCAGCTTGGGTGCGACAGAAGGCCAAGAGACCCAGTACTTC.

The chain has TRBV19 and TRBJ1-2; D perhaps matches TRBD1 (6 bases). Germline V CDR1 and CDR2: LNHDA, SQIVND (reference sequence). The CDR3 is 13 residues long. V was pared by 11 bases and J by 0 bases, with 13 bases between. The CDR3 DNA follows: TGTGCCCTCCGGGACACAGCTAACTATGGCTACACCTTC. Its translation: CALRDTANYGYTF.